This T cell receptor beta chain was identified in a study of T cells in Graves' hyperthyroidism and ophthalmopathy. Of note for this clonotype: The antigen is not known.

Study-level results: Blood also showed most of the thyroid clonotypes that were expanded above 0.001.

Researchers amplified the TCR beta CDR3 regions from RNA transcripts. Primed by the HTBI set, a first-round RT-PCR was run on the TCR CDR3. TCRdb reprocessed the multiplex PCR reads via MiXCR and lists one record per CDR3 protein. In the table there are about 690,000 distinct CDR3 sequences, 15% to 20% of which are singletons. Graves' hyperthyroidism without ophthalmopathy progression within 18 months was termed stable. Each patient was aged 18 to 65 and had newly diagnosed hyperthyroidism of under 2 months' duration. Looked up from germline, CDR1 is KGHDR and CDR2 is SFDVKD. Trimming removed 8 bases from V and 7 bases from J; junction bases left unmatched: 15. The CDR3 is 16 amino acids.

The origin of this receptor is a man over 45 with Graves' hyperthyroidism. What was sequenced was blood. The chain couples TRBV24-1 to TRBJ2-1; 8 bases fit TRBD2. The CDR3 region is CATTTGFTAGDNEQFF. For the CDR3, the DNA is TGTGCCACCACGACGGGGTTCACAGCGGGAGATAATGAGCAGTTCTTC.